Following are 16 T cell receptor beta chains from one sample sequenced in a study of T cell changes during pregnancy in multiple sclerosis. Repertoires were generated with immunoSEQ multiplex PCR, while TCRdb's copy carries only in-frame clones and drops some. The table includes about 30,000 clones, around nine tenths detected once. Material: CD8+ T cells from peripheral blood mononuclear cells, obtained before pregnancy. The receptors here all came from a female donor with multiple sclerosis, enrolled in a pregnancy study.

The chain couples TRBV27 to TRBJ2-1; D ambiguous. The CDR3 is 15 amino acids. V gave up 5 bases and J gave up 8 bases, with 19 bases separating them. Germline CDR1 is MNHEY and CDR2 is SMNVEV (reference sequence). Written as DNA, the CDR3 is TGTGCCAGCAGTGACGGTCTTACTACTGAGGATGAGCAGTTCTTC. Its protein is CASSDGLTTEDEQFF.

The chain employs TRBV29-1 and TRBJ1-2; tentative D call: TRBD1 (6 bases). This CDR3 contains 12 residues. Trimming removed 3 bases from V and 7 bases from J, with 12 bases in between. In germline, CDR1 is SQVTM, CDR2 ANQGSEA. Here the CDR3 DNA reads TGCAGCGTTGATTTCAGGGGTCGTGGCTACACCTTC. Protein sequence: CSVDFRGRGYTF.

Only one count was recorded for this clone. The V call is TRBV7-2, the J call TRBJ1-3; a possible D gene is TRBD1 (5 bases). V was pared by 4 bases and J by 4 bases, with 14 bases between. The CDR3 runs 15 residues. CDR1 and CDR2 from the germline V gene are SGHTA and FQGNSA. DNA of the CDR3: TGTGCCAGCAGCTCCCTTTTACAGGCCGGAAACACCATATATTTT. This encodes CASSSLLQAGNTIYF.

This clone was seen a single time. The chain recombines TRBV28 with TRBJ1-3, with D maybe TRBD1 (6 bases). CDR1 and CDR2 from the germline V gene are MDHEN and SYDVKM. The CDR3 spans 16 residues. Trimming removed 4 bases from V and 2 bases from J, with 15 bases in between. CDR3 residues: CASSSYRVLAGNTIYF. DNA for the CDR3: TGTGCCAGCAGTTCCTACAGGGTTCTAGCTGGAAACACCATATATTTT.

The V call is TRBV2, the J call TRBJ2-5; D ambiguous. Per the germline V gene, CDR1 is SNHLY and CDR2 is FYNNEI. The V end was cut by 5 bases, the J end by 2 bases, with 3 bases between. The length of the CDR3 is 11 residues. The CDR3 here is CASSPQETQYF. The CDR3 nucleotides read TGTGCCAGCAGTCCTCAAGAGACCCAGTACTTC. The full variable domain, completed using reference TRBV2 and TRBJ2-5, is EPEVTQTPSHQVTQMGQEVILRCVPISNHLYFYWYRQILGQKVEFLVSFYNNEISEKSEIFDDQFSVERPDGSNFTLKIRSTKLEDSAMYFCASSPQETQYFGPGTRLLVL.

V gene TRBV10-2 combines with J gene TRBJ1-2, with 12 bases lining up with TRBD1. The CDR3 runs 15 residues. The germline V gene has CDR1 WSHSY and CDR2 SAAADI. The junction had 5 bases not matched to a gene; V was cut back by 5 bases and J by 4 bases. In DNA form, the CDR3 reads TGCGCCAGCAGTACCGGGACAGGGGGCTCCTATGGCTACACCTTC. Translating it yields CASSTGTGGSYGYTF.

This chain links TRBV7-9 with TRBJ2-5; D call uncertain. The better agreement between TRBJ2-7 and the DNA end casts doubt on the J call. Germline CDR1 is SEHNR and CDR2 is FQNEAQ (reference sequence). The CDR3 extends over 13 amino acids. The CDR3 DNA reads TGTGCCAGCAGCTTCTCTAGGTCCTACGAGCAGTACTTC. Its translation: CASSFSRSYEQYF.

The chain is built from TRBV16 and TRBJ2-7; a weak D match, TRBD1 (6 bases). The germline CDR1 and CDR2 sequences are KGHSY and FQNENV. The CDR3 totals 12 residues. V lost 4 bases and J 6 bases, leaving 10 bases between the germline ends. CDR3 coding DNA: TGTGCCAGCAGCCCACAGGGAAGCGAGCAGTACTTC. Amino acid sequence: CASSPQGSEQYF.

This sequence joins TRBV2 and TRBJ2-3; D is uncertain. V was pared by 6 bases and J by 5 bases, with 6 bases between. This CDR3 comprises 11 residues. Germline CDR1 and CDR2: SNHLY and FYNNEI. The CDR3 DNA sequence: TGTGCCAGCAGAGCACGAGATACGCAGTATTTT. This codes for CASRARDTQYF.

J is TRBJ1-1 and V is TRBV6-6; the match to TRBD1 covers 10 bases. V shed 7 bases, J shed 8 bases, and the junction held 13 bases outside the gene matches. Germline CDR1 is MNHNY and CDR2 is SVGAGI (reference sequence). This CDR3 has 15 amino acids. The CDR3, as DNA: TGTGCCAGCATTGGAATTGGGACAGGGGAAATAGAAGCTTTCTTT. Encoded protein: CASIGIGTGEIEAFF.

The rearrangement uses TRBV2 and TRBJ1-2; D remains ambiguous. Trimming left V 7 bases short and J 3 bases short, with 18 bases between. Germline V lookup: CDR1 SNHLY, CDR2 FYNNEI. The CDR3 spans 15 residues. For the CDR3, the DNA is TGTGCCAGCATCCGGAGAGGCAGATTCGACTATGGCTACACCTTC. This sequence encodes CASIRRGRFDYGYTF.

The chain links TRBV29-1 to TRBJ2-7, with D possibly being TRBD1 (7 bases). CDR1 and CDR2 from the germline V gene are SQVTM and ANQGSEA. V was trimmed by 2 bases and J by 2 bases, leaving 10 bases between them. This CDR3 contains 13 residues. The CDR3 DNA follows: TGCAGCGTTGAACCAGGGGGGACCTACGAGCAGTACTTC. Translating gives CSVEPGGTYEQYF.

This clone showed up just a few times. The chain recombines TRBV7-6 with TRBJ1-1, with D maybe TRBD1 (6 bases). CDR3 length equals 14 residues. Germline CDR1 is SGHVS and CDR2 is FNYEAQ. Trimming took 5 bases from V and 4 from J, leaving 14 bases between them. The CDR3: CASSPQGRGTEAFF. CDR3 DNA sequence: TGTGCCAGCAGCCCACAGGGAAGGGGCACTGAAGCTTTCTTT.

The V call is TRBV29-1, the J call TRBJ2-2; D perhaps matches TRBD1 (5 bases). The V and J ends lost 4 bases and 2 bases respectively, with 8 bases between them. This CDR3 comprises 13 residues. Germline V gives CDR1 SQVTM, CDR2 ANQGSEA. As DNA, the CDR3 is TGCAGCGTTGGTCAGGGAAACACCGGGGAGCTGTTTTTT. Protein: CSVGQGNTGELFF.

This chain links TRBV5-6 with TRBJ2-1; 9 positions agree with TRBD2. From germline, CDR1 is SGHDT and CDR2 YYEEEE. The CDR3 consists of 15 residues. The J segment lost 2 bases and the V segment lost 3 bases, leaving 3 bases of the junction unmatched. The CDR3 sequence is CASSWASGTYNEQFF. The DNA for the CDR3 is TGTGCCAGCAGCTGGGCTAGCGGGACCTACAATGAGCAGTTCTTC.

In nucleotides, the CDR3 is TGTGCCAGCAGCTTAGTCGGCGGCGACACAGATACGCAGTATTTT. The encoded protein is CASSLVGGDTDTQYF. V gene TRBV11-2 combines with J gene TRBJ2-3; no clear D. Germline lookup yields CDR1 SGHAT and CDR2 FQNNGV. Trimming pared 1 base from V and 2 bases from J, leaving 10 bases between. This CDR3 region has 15 residues.